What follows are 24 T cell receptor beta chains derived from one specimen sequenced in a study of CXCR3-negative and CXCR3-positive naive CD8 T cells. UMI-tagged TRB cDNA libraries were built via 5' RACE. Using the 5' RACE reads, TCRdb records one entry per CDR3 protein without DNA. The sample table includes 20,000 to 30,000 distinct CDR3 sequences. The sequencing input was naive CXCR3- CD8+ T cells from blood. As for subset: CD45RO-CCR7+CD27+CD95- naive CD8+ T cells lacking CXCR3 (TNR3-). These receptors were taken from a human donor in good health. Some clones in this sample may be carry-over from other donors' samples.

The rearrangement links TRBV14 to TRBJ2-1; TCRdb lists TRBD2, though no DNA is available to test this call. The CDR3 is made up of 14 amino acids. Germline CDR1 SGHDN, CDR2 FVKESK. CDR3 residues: CASSNGLAGNEQFF.

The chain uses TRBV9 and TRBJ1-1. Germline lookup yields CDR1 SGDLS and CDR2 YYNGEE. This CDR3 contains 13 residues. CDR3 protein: CASSVAANTEAFF.

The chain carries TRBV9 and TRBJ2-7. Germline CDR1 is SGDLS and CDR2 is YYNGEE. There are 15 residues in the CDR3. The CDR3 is CASSVGSSISYEQYF.

The CDR3 sequence: CASSLDRGHVGELFF. V and J are TRBV12-3 or TRBV12-4 and TRBJ2-2; the TRBD1 assignment by TCRdb is unverifiable without DNA. The CDR3 spans 15 residues.

CDR3 loop: CASSRPQGSTSYEQYF. The J gene is TRBJ2-7, the V gene TRBV2; TCRdb selects TRBD1, and the lack of DNA leaves this call unchecked. The CDR3 has 16 residues. CDR1 is SNHLY and CDR2 is FYNNEI in the germline V gene.

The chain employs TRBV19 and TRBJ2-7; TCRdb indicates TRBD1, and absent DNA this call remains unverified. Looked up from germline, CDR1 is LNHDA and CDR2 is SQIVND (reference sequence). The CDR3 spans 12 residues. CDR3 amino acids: CASSIGAAEQYF. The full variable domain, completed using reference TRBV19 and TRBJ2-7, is DGGITQSPKYLFRKEGQNVTLSCEQNLNHDAMYWYRQDPGQGLRLIYYSQIVNDFQKGDIAEGYSVSREKKESFPLTVTSAQKNPTAFYLCASSIGAAEQYFGPGTRLTVT.

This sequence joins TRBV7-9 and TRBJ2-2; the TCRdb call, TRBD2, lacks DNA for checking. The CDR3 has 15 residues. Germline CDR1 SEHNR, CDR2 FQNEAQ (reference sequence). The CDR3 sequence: CASYLLGAREQELFF.

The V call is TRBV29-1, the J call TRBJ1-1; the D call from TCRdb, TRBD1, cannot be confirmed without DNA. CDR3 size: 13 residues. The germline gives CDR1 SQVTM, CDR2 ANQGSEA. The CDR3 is CSVVQGTGTEAFF.

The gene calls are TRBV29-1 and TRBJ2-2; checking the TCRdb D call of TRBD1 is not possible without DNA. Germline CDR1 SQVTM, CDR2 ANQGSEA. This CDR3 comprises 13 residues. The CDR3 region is CSVRTGDVGELFF.

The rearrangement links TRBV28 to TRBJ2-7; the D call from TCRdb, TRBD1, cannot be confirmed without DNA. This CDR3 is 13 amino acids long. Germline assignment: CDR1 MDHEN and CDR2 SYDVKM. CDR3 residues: CASSWDSTHEQYF.

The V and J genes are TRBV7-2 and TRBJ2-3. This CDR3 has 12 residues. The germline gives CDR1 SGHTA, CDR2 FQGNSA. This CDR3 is CASSNNPDTQYF.

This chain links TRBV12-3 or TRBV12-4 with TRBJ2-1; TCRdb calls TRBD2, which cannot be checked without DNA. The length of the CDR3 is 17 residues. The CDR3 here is CASSTRGLAGAYNEQFF.

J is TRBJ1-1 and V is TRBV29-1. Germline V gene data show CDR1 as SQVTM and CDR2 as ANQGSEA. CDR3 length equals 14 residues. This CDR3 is CSVEFGGLGTEAFF.

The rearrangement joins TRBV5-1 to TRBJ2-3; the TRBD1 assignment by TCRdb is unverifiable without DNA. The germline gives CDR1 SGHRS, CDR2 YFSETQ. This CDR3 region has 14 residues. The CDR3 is CASSLDPHTDTQYF. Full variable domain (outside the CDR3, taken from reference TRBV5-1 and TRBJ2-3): KAGVTQTPRYLIKTRGQQVTLSCSPISGHRSVSWYQQTPGQGLQFLFEYFSETQRNKGNFPGRFSGRQFSNSRSEMNVSTLELGDSALYLCASSLDPHTDTQYFGPGTRLTVL.

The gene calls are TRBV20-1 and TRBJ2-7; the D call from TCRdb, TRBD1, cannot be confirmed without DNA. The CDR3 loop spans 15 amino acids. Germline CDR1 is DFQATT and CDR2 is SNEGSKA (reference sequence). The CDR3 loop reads CSARDRAGVYYEQYF.

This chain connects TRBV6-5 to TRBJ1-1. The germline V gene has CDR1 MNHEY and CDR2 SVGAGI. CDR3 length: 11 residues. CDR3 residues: CASREDTEAFF.

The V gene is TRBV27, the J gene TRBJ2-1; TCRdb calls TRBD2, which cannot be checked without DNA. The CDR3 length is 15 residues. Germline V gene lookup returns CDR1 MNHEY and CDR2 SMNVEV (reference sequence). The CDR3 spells CASSLSPGGLDEQFF.

The chain's CDR3 is CASSPRGVKGYEQYF. The chain employs TRBV9 and TRBJ2-7; without DNA, the TCRdb call of TRBD1 cannot be checked. Germline CDR1 is SGDLS and CDR2 is YYNGEE. The CDR3 runs 15 residues.

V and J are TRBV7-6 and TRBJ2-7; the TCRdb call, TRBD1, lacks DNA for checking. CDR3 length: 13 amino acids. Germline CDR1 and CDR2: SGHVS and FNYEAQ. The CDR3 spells CASSAGTGNEQYF.

Here the CDR3 reads CASSRDSTDTQYF. The chain couples TRBV6-2 or TRBV6-3 to TRBJ2-3; no DNA is available, so the TRBD1 call from TCRdb remains unchecked. Germline values: CDR1 MNHEY, CDR2 SVGEGT. This CDR3 region has 13 residues.

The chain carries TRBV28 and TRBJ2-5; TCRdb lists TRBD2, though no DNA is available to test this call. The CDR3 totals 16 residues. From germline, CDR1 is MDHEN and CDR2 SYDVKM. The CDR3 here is CASSLISGGAPETQYF.

This CDR3 is CSASESGWTRRGPGELFF. V is TRBV20-1 and J is TRBJ2-2; TCRdb names TRBD2, which stays unverified in the absence of DNA. Germline CDR1 is DFQATT and CDR2 is SNEGSKA (reference sequence). CDR3 length: 18 residues.

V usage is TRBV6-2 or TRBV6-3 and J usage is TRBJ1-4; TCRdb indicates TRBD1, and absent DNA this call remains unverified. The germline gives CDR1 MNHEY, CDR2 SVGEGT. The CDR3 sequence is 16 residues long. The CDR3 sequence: CASSLPPPATNEKLFF.

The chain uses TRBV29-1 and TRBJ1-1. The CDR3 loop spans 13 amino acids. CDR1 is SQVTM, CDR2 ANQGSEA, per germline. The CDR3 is CSVEVRGGTEAFF. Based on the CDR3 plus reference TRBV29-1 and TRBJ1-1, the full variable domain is SAVISQKPSRDICQRGTSLTIQCQVDSQVTMMFWYRQQPGQSLTLIATANQGSEATYESGFVIDKFPISRPNLTFSTLTVSNMSPEDSSIYLCSVEVRGGTEAFFGQGTRLTVV.